This TCR beta chain was recovered during a study of human T cells and chemical hapten exposure. This clonotype was observed a handful of times. As the library was built, unique molecular identifiers were attached to individual cDNA molecules. Per the study methods: Ranging from about 20,000 to 700,000, TCR counts per sample had a median value of around 90,000. TCRdb called the RACE reads again in MiXCR, with one record for every CDR3 protein. These V and J calls are TCRdb output, not the study's own analysis. The profile shows under 150,000 distinct CDR3 sequences, about an eighth of them singletons. Time point: patch test 1, 2 weeks after DPC sensitization. Treatment specified: therapeutic diphenylcyclopropenone sensitization with weekly scalp DPC. Germline V gives CDR1 LNHDA, CDR2 SQIVND (reference sequence). CDR3 length equals 16 residues. Trimming took 0 bases from V and 2 from J, leaving 13 bases between them.

The chain has TRBV19 and TRBJ2-5; tentative D call: TRBD2 (5 bases). This clonotype was sampled from a woman in her 50s with alopecia areata. Some clones in this sample may be carry-over from other donors' samples. Sequencing was performed on whole blood, taken in connection with sensitization to the hapten diphenylcyclopropenone (DPC). CDR3 sequence: CASSIEGRSIQETQYF. As DNA, the CDR3 is TGTGCCAGTAGTATAGAAGGGAGATCAATTCAAGAGACCCAGTACTTC. The full variable domain, rest sourced from reference TRBV19 and TRBJ2-5, is DGGITQSPKYLFRKEGQNVTLSCEQNLNHDAMYWYRQDPGQGLRLIYYSQIVNDFQKGDIAEGYSVSREKKESFPLTVTSAQKNPTAFYLCASSIEGRSIQETQYFGPGTRLLVL.